This note documents a single T cell receptor beta chain sequence. This entry comes from a study of T cells in women clearing cervical HPV infection. Genomic DNA, averaging about 1,200 ng per sample, yielded TCR beta CDR3 via immunoSEQ. Sequencing was performed with immunoSEQ multiplex PCR; in TCRdb, only in-frame clones are kept and a portion is missing. The specimen's table records tens of thousands of clones. Sequenced: blood buffy coat. This receptor was taken from a woman aged 18 to 75 with a cervical HPV16 infection that either progressed to CIN3+ or cleared (not recorded which).

CDR3 protein: CAIRPGQGGNEQFF. The sequenced CDR3 bases are TGTGCCATCAGACCGGGACAGGGGGGCAATGAG. The chain links TRBV10-3 to TRBJ2-1; 11 positions match TRBD1. The CDR3 end falls 3 residues outside the read, so it is completed with the germline J gene. With 6 bases clipped from V and 6 bases from J, the junction kept 4 bases outside the gene matches. Germline CDR1 is ENHRY and CDR2 is SYGVKD. The CDR3 consists of 14 residues.